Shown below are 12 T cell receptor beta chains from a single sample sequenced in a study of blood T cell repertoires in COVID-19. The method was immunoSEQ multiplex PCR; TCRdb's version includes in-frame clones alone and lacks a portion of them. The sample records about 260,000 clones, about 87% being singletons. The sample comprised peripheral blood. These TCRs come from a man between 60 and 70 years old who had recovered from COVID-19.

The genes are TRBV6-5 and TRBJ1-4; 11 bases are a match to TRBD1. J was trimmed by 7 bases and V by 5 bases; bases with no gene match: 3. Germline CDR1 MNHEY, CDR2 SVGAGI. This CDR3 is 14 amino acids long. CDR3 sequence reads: CASSPDRGPEKLFF. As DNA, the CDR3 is TGTGCCAGCAGTCCGGACAGGGGGCCTGAAAAACTGTTTTTT.

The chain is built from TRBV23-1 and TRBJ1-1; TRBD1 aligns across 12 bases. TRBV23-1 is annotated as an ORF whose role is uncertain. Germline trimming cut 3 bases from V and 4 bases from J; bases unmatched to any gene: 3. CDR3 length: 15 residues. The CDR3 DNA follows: TGCGCCAGCAGTCAGGGACAGGGGGCTGTCACTGAAGCTTTCTTT. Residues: CASSQGQGAVTEAFF.

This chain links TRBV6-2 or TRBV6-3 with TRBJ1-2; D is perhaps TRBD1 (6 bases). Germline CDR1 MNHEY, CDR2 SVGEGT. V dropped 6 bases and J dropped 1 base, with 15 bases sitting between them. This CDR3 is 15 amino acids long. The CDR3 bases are TGTGCCAGCAGCCGCCTCCAGGGGATTAACTATGGCTACACCTTC. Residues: CASSRLQGINYGYTF.

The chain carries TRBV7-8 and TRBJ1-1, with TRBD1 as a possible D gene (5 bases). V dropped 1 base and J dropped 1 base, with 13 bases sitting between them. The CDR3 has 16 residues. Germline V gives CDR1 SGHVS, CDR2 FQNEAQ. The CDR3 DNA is TGTGCCAGCAGCTTAGGGTTGGTGGGGGGGAACACTGAAGCTTTCTTT. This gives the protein CASSLGLVGGNTEAFF.

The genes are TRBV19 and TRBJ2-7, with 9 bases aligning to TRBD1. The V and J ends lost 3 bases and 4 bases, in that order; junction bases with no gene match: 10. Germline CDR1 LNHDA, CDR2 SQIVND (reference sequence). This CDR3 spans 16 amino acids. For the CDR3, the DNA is TGTGCCAGTAGTATGAGTGGGACAGGGTTGTGGTACGAGCAGTACTTC. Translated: CASSMSGTGLWYEQYF.

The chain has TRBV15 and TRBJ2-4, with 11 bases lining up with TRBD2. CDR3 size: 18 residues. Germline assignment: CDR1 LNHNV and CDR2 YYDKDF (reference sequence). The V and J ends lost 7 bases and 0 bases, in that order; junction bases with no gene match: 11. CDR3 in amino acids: CATIATSGALLAKNIQYF. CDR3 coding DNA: TGTGCCACCATTGCGACTAGCGGGGCGCTACTAGCCAAAAACATTCAGTACTTC. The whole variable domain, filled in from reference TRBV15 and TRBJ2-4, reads DAMVIQNPRYQVTQFGKPVTLSCSQTLNHNVMYWYQQKSSQAPKLLFHYYDKDFNNEADTPDNFQSRRPNTSFCFLDIRSPGLGDTAMYLCATIATSGALLAKNIQYFGAGTRLSVL.

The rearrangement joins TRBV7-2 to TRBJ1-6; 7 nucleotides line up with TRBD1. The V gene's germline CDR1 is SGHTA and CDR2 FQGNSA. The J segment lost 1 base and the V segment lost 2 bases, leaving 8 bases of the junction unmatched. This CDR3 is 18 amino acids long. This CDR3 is CASSLKAGTVSYNSPLHF. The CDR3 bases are TGTGCCAGCAGCTTAAAAGCCGGGACAGTATCCTATAATTCACCCCTCCACTTT. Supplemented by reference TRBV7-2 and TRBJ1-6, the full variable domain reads GAGVSQSPSNKVTEKGKDVELRCDPISGHTALYWYRQSLGQGLEFLIYFQGNSAPDKSGLPSDRFSAERTGGSVSTLTIQRTQQEDSAVYLCASSLKAGTVSYNSPLHFGNGTRLTVT.

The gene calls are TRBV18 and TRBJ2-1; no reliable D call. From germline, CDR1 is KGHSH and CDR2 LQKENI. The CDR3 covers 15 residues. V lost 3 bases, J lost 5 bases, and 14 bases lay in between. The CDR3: CASSPSSSAHNEQFF. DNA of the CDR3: TGTGCCAGCTCACCGTCCAGTTCTGCCCACAATGAGCAGTTCTTC.

The CDR3: CATSDLGTPNQPQHF. The DNA for the CDR3 is TGTGCCACCAGTGATTTGGGGACACCGAATCAGCCCCAGCATTTT. This chain uses TRBV24-1 with TRBJ1-5, with a weak D call TRBD1 (6 bases). The CDR3 totals 15 residues. Trimming removed 0 bases at V and 4 bases at J, with 9 bases between. Germline V gives CDR1 KGHDR, CDR2 SFDVKD.

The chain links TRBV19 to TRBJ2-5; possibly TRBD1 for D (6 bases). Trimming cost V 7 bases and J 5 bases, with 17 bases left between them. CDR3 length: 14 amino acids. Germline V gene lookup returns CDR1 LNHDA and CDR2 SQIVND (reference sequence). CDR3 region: CASTVQGGSETQYF. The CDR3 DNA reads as TGTGCCAGTACGGTACAAGGGGGTTCGGAGACCCAGTACTTC. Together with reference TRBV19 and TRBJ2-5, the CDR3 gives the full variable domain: DGGITQSPKYLFRKEGQNVTLSCEQNLNHDAMYWYRQDPGQGLRLIYYSQIVNDFQKGDIAEGYSVSREKKESFPLTVTSAQKNPTAFYLCASTVQGGSETQYFGPGTRLLVL.

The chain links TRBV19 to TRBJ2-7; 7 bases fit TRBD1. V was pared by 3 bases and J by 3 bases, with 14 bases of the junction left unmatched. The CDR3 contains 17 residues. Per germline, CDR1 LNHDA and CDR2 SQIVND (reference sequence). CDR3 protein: CASSMEGGAQGYYEQYF. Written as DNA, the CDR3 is TGTGCCAGTAGTATGGAAGGTGGGGCACAGGGGTACTACGAGCAGTACTTC.

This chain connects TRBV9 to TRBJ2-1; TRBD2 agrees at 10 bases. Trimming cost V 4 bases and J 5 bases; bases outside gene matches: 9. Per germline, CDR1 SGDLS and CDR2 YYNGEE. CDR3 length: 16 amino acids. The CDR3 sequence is CASSPQRTSGHNEQFF. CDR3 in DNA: TGTGCCAGCAGCCCACAACGGACTAGCGGACACAATGAGCAGTTCTTC.